This TCR beta chain was documented in a study of liver allograft versus peripheral blood T cells. Study summary: In transplanted livers, T cell receptor repertoires were compared with those found in the recipients' peripheral blood. Study outcomes and limitations: There were reportedly differences between T cell receptor repertoires inside liver allografts and those in peripheral blood.

TCRdb re-called the reads with MiXCR, one entry per CDR3 protein. The data contain about 14,000 distinct CDR3 sequences, 20% of them singletons. This CDR3 has 16 residues. V lost 6 bases and J lost 5; bases outside the gene matches: 13. Germline CDR1 and CDR2: MNHEY and SVGEGT. This clonotype is labeled medium-sized. No antigen is known for it. The origin of this receptor is a human patient who had a liver transplant. The T cells may partly be graft donor cells. The rearrangement joins TRBV6-2 or TRBV6-3 to TRBJ2-3; 8 bases map to TRBD1. In nucleotides, the CDR3 is TGTGCCAGCAGCTTCCCTTTTGCAGGGGGCGGAGATACGCAGTATTTT. Amino acid sequence: CASSFPFAGGGDTQYF.